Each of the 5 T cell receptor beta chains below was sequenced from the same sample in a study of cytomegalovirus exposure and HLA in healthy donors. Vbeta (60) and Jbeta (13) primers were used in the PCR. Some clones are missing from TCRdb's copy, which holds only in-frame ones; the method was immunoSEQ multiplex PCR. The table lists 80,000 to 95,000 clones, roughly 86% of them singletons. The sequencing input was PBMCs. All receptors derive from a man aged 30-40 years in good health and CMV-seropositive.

The CDR3 reads CASTALNRGEGYGYTF. CDR3 nucleotides: TGTGCCAGCACCGCCCTCAACAGGGGTGAGGGCTATGGCTACACCTTC. The chain links TRBV28 to TRBJ1-2; 7 positions match TRBD1. V lost 7 bases to trimming and J lost 4 bases; unmatched junction nucleotides: 15. The CDR3 covers 16 residues. Germline assignment: CDR1 MDHEN and CDR2 SYDVKM.

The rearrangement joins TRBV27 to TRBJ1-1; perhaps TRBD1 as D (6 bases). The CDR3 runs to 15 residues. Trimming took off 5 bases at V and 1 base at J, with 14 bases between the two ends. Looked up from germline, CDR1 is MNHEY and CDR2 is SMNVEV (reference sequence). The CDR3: CASSGKGVANTEAFF. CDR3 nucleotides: TGTGCCAGCAGTGGCAAGGGGGTCGCGAACACTGAAGCTTTCTTT.

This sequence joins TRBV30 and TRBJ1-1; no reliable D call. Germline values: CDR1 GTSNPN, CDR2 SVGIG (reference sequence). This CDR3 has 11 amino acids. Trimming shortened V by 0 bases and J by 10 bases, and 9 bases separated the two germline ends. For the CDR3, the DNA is TGTGCCTGGAGTGTACGGGAGAGAGCTTTCTTT. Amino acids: CAWSVRERAFF. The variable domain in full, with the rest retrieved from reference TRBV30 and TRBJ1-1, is SQTIHQWPATLVQPVGSPLSLECTVEGTSNPNLYWYRQAAGRGLQLLFYSVGIGQISSEVPQNLSASRPQDRQFILSSKKLLLSDSGFYLCAWSVRERAFFGQGTRLTVV.

CDR3 nucleotides: TGCGCCAGCAGGCGCGAAGCGGCCCCCCTGGCCGGGGATACGCAGTATTTT. Amino acids: CASRREAAPLAGDTQYF. This chain links TRBV4-1 with TRBJ2-3, with D maybe TRBD2 (5 bases). There are 17 residues in the CDR3. The germline V gene encodes CDR1 MGHRA and CDR2 YSYEKL. Trimming removed 6 bases from V and 6 bases from J, with 25 bases in between.

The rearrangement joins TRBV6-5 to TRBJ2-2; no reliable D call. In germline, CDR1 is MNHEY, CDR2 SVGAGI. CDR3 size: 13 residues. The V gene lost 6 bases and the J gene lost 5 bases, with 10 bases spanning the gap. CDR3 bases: TGTGCCAGCAGAAAAACAGCTACCGGGGAGCTGTTTTTT. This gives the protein CASRKTATGELFF.